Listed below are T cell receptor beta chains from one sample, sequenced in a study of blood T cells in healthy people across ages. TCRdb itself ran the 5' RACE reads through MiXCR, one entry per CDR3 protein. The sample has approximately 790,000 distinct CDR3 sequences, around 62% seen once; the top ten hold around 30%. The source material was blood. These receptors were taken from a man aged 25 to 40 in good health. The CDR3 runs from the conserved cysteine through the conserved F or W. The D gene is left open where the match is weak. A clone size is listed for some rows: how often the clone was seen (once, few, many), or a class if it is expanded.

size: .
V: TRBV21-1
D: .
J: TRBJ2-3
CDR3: CASSKGTEGDTQYF
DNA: TGTGCCAGCAGCAAAGGGACCGAGGGGGATACGCAGTATTTT

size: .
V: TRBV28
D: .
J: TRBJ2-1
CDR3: CAGIMTGHGNEQFF
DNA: TGTGCCGGCATTATGACCGGACACGGCAATGAGCAGTTCTTC

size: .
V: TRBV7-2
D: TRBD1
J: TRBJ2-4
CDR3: CASSLAGGQNIQYF
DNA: TGTGCCAGCAGCTTAGCAGGGGGCCAAAACATTCAGTACTTC

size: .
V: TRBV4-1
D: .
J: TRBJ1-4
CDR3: CASSQEQDRGGNEKLFF
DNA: TGCGCCAGCAGCCAAGAACAAGATCGGGGGGGCAATGAAAAACTGTTTTTT

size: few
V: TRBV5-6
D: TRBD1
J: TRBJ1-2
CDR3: CASSADRDRGLYGYTF
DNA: TGTGCCAGCAGCGCAGACAGAGACAGGGGATTATATGGCTACACCTTC

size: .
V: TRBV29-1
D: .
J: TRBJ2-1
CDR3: CSVEGGREYKEQFF
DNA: TGCAGCGTTGAAGGGGGGCGGGAATACAAGGAGCAGTTCTTC

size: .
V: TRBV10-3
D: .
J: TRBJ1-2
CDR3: CAISDRQGSGYTF
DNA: TGTGCCATCAGTGATCGGCAGGGGTCTGGCTACACCTTC

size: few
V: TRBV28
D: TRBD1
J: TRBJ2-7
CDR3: CASRVTGTEYF
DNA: TGTGCCAGCAGAGTCACCGGGACAGAGTACTTC

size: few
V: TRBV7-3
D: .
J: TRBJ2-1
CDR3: CASSLGSREQFF
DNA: TGTGCCAGCAGCTTAGGTAGTCGGGAGCAGTTCTTC

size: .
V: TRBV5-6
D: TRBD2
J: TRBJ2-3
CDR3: CASSSALAGVSDTQYF
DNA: TGTGCCAGCAGCTCGGCCCTAGCGGGGGTTTCAGATACGCAGTATTTT

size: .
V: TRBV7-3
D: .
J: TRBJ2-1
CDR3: CASSRTGLQLYNEQFF
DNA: TGTGCCAGCAGCAGAACGGGACTCCAACTCTACAATGAGCAGTTCTTC

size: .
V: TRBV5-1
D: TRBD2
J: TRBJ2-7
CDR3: CASSLSARAGETRYF
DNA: TGCGCCAGCAGCTTGTCTGCCAGGGCGGGGGAGACCCGGTACTTC

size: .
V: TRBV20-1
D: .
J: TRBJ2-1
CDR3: CSASPPIEQFF
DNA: TGCAGTGCTAGCCCTCCTATAGAGCAGTTCTTC

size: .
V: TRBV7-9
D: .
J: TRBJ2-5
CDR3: CASSYRVGGQYF
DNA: TGTGCCAGCAGCTACAGGGTTGGCGGGCAGTACTTC

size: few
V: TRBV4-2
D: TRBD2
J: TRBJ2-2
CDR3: CASSPLGLAGVVDTGELFF
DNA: TGTGCCAGCAGCCCCCTCGGACTAGCGGGCGTTGTGGACACCGGGGAGCTGTTTTTT

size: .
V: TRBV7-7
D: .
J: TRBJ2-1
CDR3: CASSLVTGSNEQFF
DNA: TGTGCCAGCAGCTTAGTTACAGGGAGCAATGAGCAGTTCTTC

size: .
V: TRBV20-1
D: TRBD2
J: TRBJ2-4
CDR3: CSASGTSSYGQYF
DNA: TGCAGTGCTTCCGGGACTAGCAGCTACGGGCAGTACTTC

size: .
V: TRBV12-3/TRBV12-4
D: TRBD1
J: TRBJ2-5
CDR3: CASSGQGGMGETQYF
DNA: TGTGCCAGCAGTGGACAGGGCGGAATGGGGGAGACCCAGTACTTC

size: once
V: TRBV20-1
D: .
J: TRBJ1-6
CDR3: CSARVGGAHYNSPLHF
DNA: TGCAGTGCTAGAGTTGGGGGGGCCCACTATAATTCACCCCTCCACTTT

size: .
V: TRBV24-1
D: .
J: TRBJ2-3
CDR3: CATSDLAWGTQYF
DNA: TGTGCCACCAGTGATCTGGCTTGGGGTACGCAGTATTTT

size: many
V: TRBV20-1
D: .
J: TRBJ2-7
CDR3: CSARPLRQRGGYEQYF
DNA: TGCAGTGCTAGACCTCTAAGACAACGTGGAGGCTACGAGCAGTACTTC

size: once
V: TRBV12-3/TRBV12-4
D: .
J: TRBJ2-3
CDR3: CASRVSGGRDTQYF
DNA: TGTGCCAGCAGGGTCAGTGGGGGGCGAGATACGCAGTATTTT

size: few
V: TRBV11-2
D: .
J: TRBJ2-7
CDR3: CASSFSDSHSYEQYF
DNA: TGTGCCAGCAGCTTCAGTGACAGCCATTCCTACGAGCAGTACTTC

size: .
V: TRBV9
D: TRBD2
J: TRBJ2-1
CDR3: CASSREGLAGRTGQFF
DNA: TGTGCCAGCAGCAGAGAGGGCCTAGCGGGCCGAACGGGGCAGTTCTTC

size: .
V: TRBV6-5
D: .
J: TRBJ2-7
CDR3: CASSYSKVRVSSYEQYF
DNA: TGTGCCAGCAGTTACTCGAAGGTGAGGGTTAGCTCCTACGAGCAGTACTTC

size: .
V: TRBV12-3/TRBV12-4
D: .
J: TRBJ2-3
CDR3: CASSLSAGHTDTQYF
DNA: TGTGCCAGCAGTTTAAGCGCGGGGCACACAGATACGCAGTATTTT

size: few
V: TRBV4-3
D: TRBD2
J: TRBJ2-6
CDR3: CASSHIGSGGSGANVLTF
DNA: TGCGCCAGCAGCCATATAGGTAGCGGGGGGTCTGGGGCCAACGTCCTGACTTTC

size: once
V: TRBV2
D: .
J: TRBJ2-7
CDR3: CASSASSSRTYEQYF
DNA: TGTGCCAGCAGTGCTAGCTCTAGCCGAACCTACGAGCAGTACTTC

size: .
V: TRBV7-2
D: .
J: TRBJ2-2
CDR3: CASSKAPGRGTGELFF
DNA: TGTGCCAGCAGCAAAGCCCCCGGCAGGGGCACCGGGGAGCTGTTTTTT

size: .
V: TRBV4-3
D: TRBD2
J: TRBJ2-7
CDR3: CASSQERLAGDEQYF
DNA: TGCGCCAGCAGCCAAGAAAGACTAGCGGGGGACGAGCAGTACTTC

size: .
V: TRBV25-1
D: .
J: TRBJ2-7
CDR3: CASSEDTYEQYF
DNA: TGTGCCAGCAGTGAGGATACCTACGAGCAGTACTTC